Sequencing of this T cell receptor (beta chain) was carried out in a study of neurological immune-mediated disorders. Overall study: Within the group of 34 multiple sclerosis patients, approximately 31 were relapsing-remitting, while 3 were secondary progressive.

Whole-study findings and limits: No sharing of CDR3 amino acid sequences was observed among expanded clones across subjects, suggesting private repertoires in all groups. Neither clinical nor MRI features showed any association with the multiple sclerosis repertoire cluster, and the authors stated that larger cohorts are needed.

This clonotype was counted many times. Its antigen is undetermined. In TCRdb, the 5' RACE reads were re-called with MiXCR into one record per CDR3 protein. The table has about 35,000 distinct CDR3 sequences, roughly 3.8% seen once; the top ten hold 2% to 2.5%. The study built unsorted libraries from 2 million PBMCs kept at -80 C. V was shortened by 3 bases and J by 3 bases, with 9 bases between the two germline ends. The CDR3 is 14 amino acids. The germline V gene encodes CDR1 MRHNA and CDR2 SNTAGT. The material sequenced was PBMCs. This TCR was recovered from a man aged 30 to 39 with multiple sclerosis. V is TRBV6-4 and J is TRBJ1-5; D remains ambiguous. CDR3 DNA: TGTGCCAGCAGTGAGGTCTTCTCCAATCAGCCCCAGCATTTT. Translated: CASSEVFSNQPQHF.